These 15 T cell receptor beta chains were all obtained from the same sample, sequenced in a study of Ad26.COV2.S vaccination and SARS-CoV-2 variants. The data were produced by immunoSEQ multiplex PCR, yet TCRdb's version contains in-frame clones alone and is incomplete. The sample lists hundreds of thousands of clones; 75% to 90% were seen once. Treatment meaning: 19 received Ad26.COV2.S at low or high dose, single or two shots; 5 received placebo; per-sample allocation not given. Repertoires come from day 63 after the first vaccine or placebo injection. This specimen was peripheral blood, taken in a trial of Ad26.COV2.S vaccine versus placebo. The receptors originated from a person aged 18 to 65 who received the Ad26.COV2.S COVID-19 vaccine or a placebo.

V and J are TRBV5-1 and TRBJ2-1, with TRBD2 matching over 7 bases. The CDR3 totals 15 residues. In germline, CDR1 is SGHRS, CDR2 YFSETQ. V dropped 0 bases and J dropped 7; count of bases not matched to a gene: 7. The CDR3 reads CASSLVLAERNEQFF. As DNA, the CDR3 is TGCGCCAGCAGCTTGGTTCTAGCGGAAAGAAATGAGCAGTTCTTC.

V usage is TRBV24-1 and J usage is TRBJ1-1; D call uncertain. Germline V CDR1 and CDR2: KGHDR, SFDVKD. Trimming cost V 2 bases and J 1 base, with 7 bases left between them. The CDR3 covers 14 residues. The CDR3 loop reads CATSDSSKNTEAFF. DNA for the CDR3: TGTGCCACCAGTGATTCGTCAAAGAACACTGAAGCTTTCTTT.

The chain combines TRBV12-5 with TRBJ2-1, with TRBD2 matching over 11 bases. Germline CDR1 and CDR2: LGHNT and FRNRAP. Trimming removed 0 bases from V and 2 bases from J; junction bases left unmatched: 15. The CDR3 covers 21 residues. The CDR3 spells CASGLVRGRLAGGIPYNEQFF. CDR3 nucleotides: TGTGCTAGTGGTTTGGTAAGGGGTAGGCTAGCGGGGGGAATACCCTACAATGAGCAGTTCTTC.

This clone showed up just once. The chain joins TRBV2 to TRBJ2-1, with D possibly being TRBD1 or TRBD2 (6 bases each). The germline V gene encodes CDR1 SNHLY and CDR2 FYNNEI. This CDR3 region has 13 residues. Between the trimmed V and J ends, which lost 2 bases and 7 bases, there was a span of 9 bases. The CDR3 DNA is TGTGCCAGCAGTGAAACAGGGAGGAATGAGCAGTTCTTC. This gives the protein CASSETGRNEQFF.

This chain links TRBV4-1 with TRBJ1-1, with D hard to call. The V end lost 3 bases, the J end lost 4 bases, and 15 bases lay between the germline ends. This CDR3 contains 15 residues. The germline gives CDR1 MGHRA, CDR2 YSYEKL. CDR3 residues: CASSHPLPEATEAFF. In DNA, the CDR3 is TGCGCCAGCAGCCATCCCCTTCCAGAGGCCACTGAAGCTTTCTTT.

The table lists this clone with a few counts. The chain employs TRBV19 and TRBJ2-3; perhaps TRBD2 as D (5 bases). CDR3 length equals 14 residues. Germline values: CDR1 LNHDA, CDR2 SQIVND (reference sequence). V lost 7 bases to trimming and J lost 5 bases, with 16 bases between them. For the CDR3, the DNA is TGTGCCAGTACTGATCGAGGGTCGAAAGATACGCAGTATTTT. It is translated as CASTDRGSKDTQYF.

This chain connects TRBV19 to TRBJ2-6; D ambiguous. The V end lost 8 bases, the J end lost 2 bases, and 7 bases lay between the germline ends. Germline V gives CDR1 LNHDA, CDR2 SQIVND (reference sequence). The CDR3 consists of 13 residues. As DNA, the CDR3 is TGTGCCAGTTGCTTAGCTGGGGCCAACGTCCTGACTTTC. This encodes CASCLAGANVLTF.

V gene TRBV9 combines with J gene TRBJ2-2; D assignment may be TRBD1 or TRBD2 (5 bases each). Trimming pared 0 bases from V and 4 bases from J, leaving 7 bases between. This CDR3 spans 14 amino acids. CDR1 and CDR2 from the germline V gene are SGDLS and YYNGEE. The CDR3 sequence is CASSVGDPTGELFF. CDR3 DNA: TGTGCCAGCAGCGTAGGGGACCCCACCGGGGAGCTGTTTTTT.

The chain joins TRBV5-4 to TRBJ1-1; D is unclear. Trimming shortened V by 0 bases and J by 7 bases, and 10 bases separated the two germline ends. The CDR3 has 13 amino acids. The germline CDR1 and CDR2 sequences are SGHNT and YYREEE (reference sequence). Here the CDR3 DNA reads TGTGCCAGCAGCTTGGACCCCGACGGTGAAGCTTTCTTT. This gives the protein CASSLDPDGEAFF.

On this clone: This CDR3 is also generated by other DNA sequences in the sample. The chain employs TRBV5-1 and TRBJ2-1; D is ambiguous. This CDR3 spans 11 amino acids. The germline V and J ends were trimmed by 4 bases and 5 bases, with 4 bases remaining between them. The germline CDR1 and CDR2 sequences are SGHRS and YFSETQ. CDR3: CASSLNNEQFF. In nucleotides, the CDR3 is TGCGCCAGCAGCCTGAACAATGAGCAGTTCTTC. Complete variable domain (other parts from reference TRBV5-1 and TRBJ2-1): KAGVTQTPRYLIKTRGQQVTLSCSPISGHRSVSWYQQTPGQGLQFLFEYFSETQRNKGNFPGRFSGRQFSNSRSEMNVSTLELGDSALYLCASSLNNEQFFGPGTRLTVL.

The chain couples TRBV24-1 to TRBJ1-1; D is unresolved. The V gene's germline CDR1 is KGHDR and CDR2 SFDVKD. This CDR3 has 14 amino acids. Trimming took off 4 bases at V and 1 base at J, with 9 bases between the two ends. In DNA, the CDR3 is TGTGCCACCAGTGACGTGGGGTCGAACACTGAAGCTTTCTTT. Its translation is CATSDVGSNTEAFF.

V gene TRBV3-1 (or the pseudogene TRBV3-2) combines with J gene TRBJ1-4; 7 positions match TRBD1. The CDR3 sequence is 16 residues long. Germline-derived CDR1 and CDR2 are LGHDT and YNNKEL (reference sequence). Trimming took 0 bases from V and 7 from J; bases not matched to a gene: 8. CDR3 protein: CASSQDQRGQGEKLFF. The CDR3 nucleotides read TGTGCCAGCAGCCAAGATCAGAGGGGGCAGGGTGAAAAACTGTTTTTT.

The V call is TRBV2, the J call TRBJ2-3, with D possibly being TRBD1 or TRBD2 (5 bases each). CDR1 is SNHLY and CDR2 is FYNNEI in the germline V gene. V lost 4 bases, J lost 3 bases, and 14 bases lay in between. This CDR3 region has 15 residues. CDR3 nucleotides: TGTGCCAGCAGTGTCGGGCCCGGGGCGACAGATACGCAGTATTTT. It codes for CASSVGPGATDTQYF.

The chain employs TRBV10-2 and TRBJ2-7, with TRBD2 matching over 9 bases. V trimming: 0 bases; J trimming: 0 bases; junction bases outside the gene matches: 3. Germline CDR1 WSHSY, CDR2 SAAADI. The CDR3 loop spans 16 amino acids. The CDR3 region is CASSESPAGGSYEQYF. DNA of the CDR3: TGCGCCAGCAGTGAGTCTCCAGCGGGAGGCTCCTACGAGCAGTACTTC.

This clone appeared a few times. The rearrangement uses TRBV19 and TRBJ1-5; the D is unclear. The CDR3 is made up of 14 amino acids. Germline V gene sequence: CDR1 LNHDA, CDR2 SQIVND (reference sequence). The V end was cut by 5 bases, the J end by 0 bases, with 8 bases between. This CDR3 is CASSSFLSNQPQHF. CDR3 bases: TGTGCCAGTAGTTCATTCCTTAGCAATCAGCCCCAGCATTTT.